These 8 T cell receptor beta chains were sequenced from one sample in a study of T cells after yellow fever vaccination. MiXCR was run by TCRdb on the 5' RACE reads, yielding one entry per CDR3 protein. This sample yields some 500,000 distinct CDR3 sequences, of which roughly 13% are seen a single time; roughly an eighth belongs to the top ten. This sample comprised PBMCs, obtained on the day of the yellow fever booster vaccination. Receptors were obtained from a man aged 30 to 45 who received the YFV17D yellow fever vaccine.

In this sample, this clonotype turned up a few times. The genes are TRBV7-2 and TRBJ2-5, with a weak D call TRBD1 (6 bases). V was cut by 4 bases and J by 5 bases, with 17 bases left in between. In germline, CDR1 is SGHTA, CDR2 FQGNSA. The CDR3 consists of 15 residues. CDR3 amino acids: CASSSSRHRVETQYF. CDR3 bases: TGTGCCAGCAGCTCTTCTAGACACAGGGTTGAGACCCAGTACTTC. Using reference TRBV7-2 and TRBJ2-5 for the parts outside the CDR3, the full variable domain is GAGVSQSPSNKVTEKGKDVELRCDPISGHTALYWYRQSLGQGLEFLIYFQGNSAPDKSGLPSDRFSAERTGGSVSTLTIQRTQQEDSAVYLCASSSSRHRVETQYFGPGTRLLVL.

This clonotype was counted only a few times. This chain uses TRBV29-1 with TRBJ1-1, with 9 positions matching TRBD1. V lost 8 bases, J lost 6 bases, and 4 bases stayed unmatched. The CDR3 spans 11 residues. Per germline, CDR1 SQVTM and CDR2 ANQGSEA. CDR3 protein: CSTRQGAEAFF. DNA for the CDR3: TGCAGCACGAGACAGGGGGCTGAAGCTTTCTTT.

The chain is built from TRBV12-3 or TRBV12-4 and TRBJ1-4; D gene ambiguous. The CDR3 length is 12 residues. Deletions cut 5 bases from V and 8 bases from J, with 9 bases between. The CDR3 DNA follows: TGTGCCAGCAGTCGAGGCCTAGAAAAACTGTTTTTT. Translating gives CASSRGLEKLFF.

This clonotype was recorded a few times. The chain combines TRBV27 with TRBJ2-7; D is perhaps TRBD2 (6 bases). Germline-derived CDR1 and CDR2 are MNHEY and SMNVEV (reference sequence). V was cut by 0 bases and J by 3 bases, with 12 bases left in between. The CDR3 has 15 amino acids. The CDR3 is CASSLSSGPFYEQYF. The CDR3 bases are TGTGCCAGCAGTTTATCGAGCGGGCCCTTCTACGAGCAGTACTTC.

Only one count was recorded for this clonotype. The rearrangement joins TRBV5-1 to TRBJ2-3; TRBD1 matches at 7 bases. The CDR3 length is 15 residues. Germline V gene sequence: CDR1 SGHRS, CDR2 YFSETQ. V trimming: 7 bases; J trimming: 0 bases; junction bases outside the gene matches: 8. The CDR3 coding sequence is TGCGCCAGCCGCTGGGGACAGACTAGCACAGATACGCAGTATTTT. Translation: CASRWGQTSTDTQYF.

This clonotype was detected once. This chain uses TRBV29-1 with TRBJ1-1; D gene uncertain. The ends were cut back, 6 bases at V and 4 bases at J, with 21 bases in the middle. This CDR3 is built from 15 residues. In germline, CDR1 is SQVTM, CDR2 ANQGSEA. CDR3 nucleotides: TGCAGCGTAGTCTTCCGAGGAGGGCGTGGCACTGAAGCTTTCTTT. It translates to CSVVFRGGRGTEAFF. Full variable domain (outside the CDR3, taken from reference TRBV29-1 and TRBJ1-1): SAVISQKPSRDICQRGTSLTIQCQVDSQVTMMFWYRQQPGQSLTLIATANQGSEATYESGFVIDKFPISRPNLTFSTLTVSNMSPEDSSIYLCSVVFRGGRGTEAFFGQGTRLTVV.

The table lists this clonotype with a few counts. The genes are TRBV29-1 and TRBJ2-3; D possibly corresponds to TRBD2 (5 bases). V lost 1 base and J 5 bases, leaving 10 bases between the germline ends. From germline, CDR1 is SQVTM and CDR2 ANQGSEA. This CDR3 has 13 residues. CDR3 DNA sequence: TGCAGCGTTGAAGTGAACCGGGGAGATACGCAGTATTTT. Protein product: CSVEVNRGDTQYF.

The chain couples TRBV6-5 to TRBJ2-3, with D unclear. Trimming stripped 2 bases from V and 6 bases from J, with 15 bases between. Germline V lookup: CDR1 MNHEY, CDR2 SVGAGI. The CDR3 totals 15 residues. The CDR3 spells CASSYADKVADTQYF. Written as DNA, the CDR3 is TGTGCCAGCAGTTACGCCGACAAAGTGGCCGATACGCAGTATTTT.